This T cell receptor (beta chain) was identified in a study of cytomegalovirus exposure and HLA in healthy donors. Study-wide points: A later analysis found TCR association rates differed by HLA locus, highest for DRB1 and lowest for HLA-C.

This clone was detected a few times. Its target is unknown. In germline, CDR1 is MNHNY, CDR2 SVGAGI (reference sequence). The CDR3 runs to 15 residues. With 8 bases removed from V and 0 bases from J, the gap between germline ends came to 14 bases. The PCR contained 60 Vbeta and 13 Jbeta primers. Profiling relied on immunoSEQ multiplex PCR, and the TCRdb table lists in-frame clones only, not all of them. The sample shows around 140,000 clones, 80% of them seen only once. The sample comprised PBMCs. The V call is TRBV6-6, the J call TRBJ2-1; no firm D call. The TCR comes from a man aged 40-55 years in good health and CMV-seronegative. CDR3 sequence (DNA): TGTGCCAGCGTACCACAGACGAGCTCCTACAATGAGCAGTTCTTC. Translation gives CASVPQTSSYNEQFF.